This passage covers 16 T cell receptor beta chains from one sample sequenced in a study of T cells in Graves' hyperthyroidism and ophthalmopathy. Amplified TCR beta CDR3 regions derived from RNA transcripts. TCR CDR3 regions were first amplified by RT-PCR with HTBI primers. TCRdb reprocessed the multiplex PCR reads with MiXCR, giving one entry per CDR3 protein. The data contain 350,000 to 400,000 distinct CDR3 sequences, roughly 18% of them singletons. Sequences were obtained from blood. The receptors were sampled from a man younger than 30 with Graves' ophthalmopathy.

On this clonotype: Being one base from a much bigger clone, this may be a read error. This chain joins TRBV28 and TRBJ1-1, with TRBD1 as a possible D gene (6 bases). CDR3 length: 14 residues. Germline V CDR1 and CDR2: MDHEN, SYDVKM. The CDR3 sequence is CTSSLRQENTEAFF. The CDR3 nucleotides read TGTACCAGCAGTTTAAGACAGGAAAACACTGAAGCTTTCTTT. Full variable domain (remainder filled in from reference TRBV28 and TRBJ1-1): DVKVTQSSRYLVKRTGEKVFLECVQDMDHENMFWYRQDPGLGLRLIYFSYDVKMKEKGDIPEGYSVSREKKERFSLILESASTNQTSMYLCTSSLRQENTEAFFGQGTRLTVV.

This rearrangement joins TRBV6-1 to TRBJ2-7; TRBD2 is a possible D gene (5 bases). The germline V and J ends were trimmed by 6 bases and 3 bases, with 18 bases remaining between them. Germline V gene lookup returns CDR1 MNHNS and CDR2 SASEGT. The CDR3 is made up of 15 amino acids. The CDR3 is CASRPSGSSNYEQYF. CDR3 DNA sequence: TGTGCCAGCAGACCTTCGGGGTCGTCCAACTACGAGCAGTACTTC.

V usage is TRBV14 and J usage is TRBJ1-2; D gene unclear. The germline V gene encodes CDR1 SGHDN and CDR2 FVKESK. This CDR3 comprises 12 residues. The germline V and J ends were trimmed by 0 bases and 7 bases, with 6 bases remaining between them. This chain's CDR3 is CASSQEWGGYTF. DNA of the CDR3: TGTGCCAGCAGCCAAGAGTGGGGTGGCTACACCTTC. Complete variable domain (other parts from reference TRBV14 and TRBJ1-2): EAGVTQFPSHSVIEKGQTVTLRCDPISGHDNLYWYRRVMGKEIKFLLHFVKESKQDESGMPNNRFLAERTGGTYSTLKVQPAELEDSGVYFCASSQEWGGYTFGSGTRLTVV.

This chain joins TRBV19 and TRBJ1-5; possible D gene TRBD1, 5 bases. Per germline, CDR1 LNHDA and CDR2 SQIVND (reference sequence). V was clipped by 5 bases and J by 2 bases, with 16 bases between them. The CDR3 is made up of 16 amino acids. The CDR3, as DNA: TGTGCCAGTAGTCAGAAGTGGCAGGGTGGCAATCAGCCCCAGCATTTT. This encodes CASSQKWQGGNQPQHF.

There are many counts of this clonotype. A read error may produce the germline difference seen at one junction end. V is TRBV7-7 and J is TRBJ2-5; D is ambiguous. Looked up from germline, CDR1 is SSHAT and CDR2 is FNYEAQ (reference sequence). This CDR3 is built from 15 residues. The CDR3 reads CASSLGSGHQETQYF. CDR3 coding DNA: TGTGCTAGCAGCTTGGGTTCTGGCCACCAAGAGACCCAGTACTTC.

This clonotype was picked up a small number of times. V is TRBV5-5 and J is TRBJ1-1, with 9 nucleotides matching TRBD1. The ends lost 7 bases at V and 5 bases at J; junction bases unmatched: 18. The CDR3 sequence is 17 residues long. Germline CDR1 and CDR2: SGHKS and YYEKEE (reference sequence). The DNA of the CDR3 is TGTGCCAGCTCACCACCCCCGGGACAGGGCGAGAGAACTGAAGCTTTCTTT. Translating gives CASSPPPGQGERTEAFF.

This clonotype turned up a few times. V gene TRBV24-1 combines with J gene TRBJ2-7, with D tentatively TRBD1 (5 bases). Trimming shortened V by 3 bases and J by 4 bases, and 9 bases separated the two germline ends. This CDR3 region has 13 residues. Germline V gene data show CDR1 as KGHDR and CDR2 as SFDVKD. This CDR3 is CATSDDRAYEQYF. The CDR3 DNA reads TGTGCCACCAGTGATGACAGAGCTTACGAGCAGTACTTC.

The chain uses TRBV7-8 and TRBJ2-3; 11 bases match TRBD2. Germline V lookup: CDR1 SGHVS, CDR2 FQNEAQ. The CDR3 runs to 18 residues. V shed 2 bases and J 5 bases; nucleotides not matched to a gene: 12. The CDR3 reads CASSLRPTSGSSIDTQYF. The CDR3 DNA reads as TGTGCCAGCAGCTTAAGGCCCACTAGCGGGAGTTCTATAGATACGCAGTATTTT. Full variable domain (outside the CDR3, taken from reference TRBV7-8 and TRBJ2-3): GAGVSQSPRYKVAKRGQDVALRCDPISGHVSLFWYQQALGQGPEFLTYFQNEAQLDKSGLPSDRFFAERPEGSVSTLKIQRTQQEDSAVYLCASSLRPTSGSSIDTQYFGPGTRLTVL.

This clonotype was seen repeatedly, ten times or more. The chain employs TRBV2 and TRBJ1-5; D may be TRBD1 (5 bases). Trimming shortened V by 4 bases and J by 1 base, and 11 bases separated the two germline ends. The CDR3 covers 15 residues. Looked up from germline, CDR1 is SNHLY and CDR2 is FYNNEI. CDR3 amino acids: CASSVRGKSNQPQHF. CDR3 in DNA: TGTGCCAGCAGTGTACGGGGGAAGAGCAATCAGCCCCAGCATTTT.

The chain has TRBV7-9 and TRBJ2-4; possibly TRBD1 for D (6 bases). The ends were cut back, 3 bases at V and 2 bases at J, with 17 bases in the middle. The CDR3 totals 17 residues. The germline CDR1 and CDR2 sequences are SEHNR and FQNEAQ (reference sequence). The CDR3 loop reads CASSLGRFGTTKNIQYF. CDR3 DNA: TGTGCCAGCAGCTTGGGGCGGTTTGGGACAACCAAAAACATTCAGTACTTC. The full variable domain, its missing parts supplied by reference TRBV7-9 and TRBJ2-4, is DTGVSQNPRHKITKRGQNVTFRCDPISEHNRLYWYRQTLGQGPEFLTYFQNEAQLEKSRLLSDRFSAERPKGSFSTLEIQRTEQGDSAMYLCASSLGRFGTTKNIQYFGAGTRLSVL.

This sequence joins TRBV24-1 and TRBJ2-3; D is undetermined. The CDR3 consists of 15 residues. Trimming removed 0 bases from V and 2 bases from J, with 8 bases in between. Per germline, CDR1 KGHDR and CDR2 SFDVKD. The CDR3 region is CATSDLGSTTDTQYF. In DNA, the CDR3 is TGTGCCACCAGTGATTTGGGCAGTACCACAGATACGCAGTATTTT.

The chain has TRBV27 and TRBJ1-4; unclear D gene. V was shortened by 11 bases and J by 4 bases, with 11 bases between the two germline ends. CDR3 length equals 12 residues. CDR1 is MNHEY and CDR2 is SMNVEV in the germline V gene (reference sequence). In DNA form, the CDR3 reads TGTGCCTACCCGGGTTTTAATGAAAAACTGTTTTTT. This codes for CAYPGFNEKLFF.

The chain employs TRBV5-6 and TRBJ1-2; D ambiguous. Trimming took off 0 bases at V and 4 bases at J, with 10 bases between the two ends. Germline V gene data show CDR1 as SGHDT and CDR2 as YYEEEE. This CDR3 spans 14 amino acids. The DNA for the CDR3 is TGTGCCAGCAGCTTGGTGGACCGGTCCTATGGCTACACCTTC. The encoded protein is CASSLVDRSYGYTF.

This clonotype has ten or more counts. CDR3 loop: CASSLDAQYEQYF. The CDR3 DNA follows: TGCGCCAGCAGCTTGGATGCCCAATACGAGCAGTACTTC. The chain carries TRBV5-1 and TRBJ2-7; D not certain. This CDR3 has 13 amino acids. Trimming stripped 0 bases from V and 4 bases from J, with 8 bases between. The germline gives CDR1 SGHRS, CDR2 YFSETQ.

Written as DNA, the CDR3 is TGCAGCGTTCGACAGGGTGATATAGAAGCTTTCTTT. It specifies CSVRQGDIEAFF. The rearrangement joins TRBV20-1 to TRBJ1-1, with 7 bases matching TRBD1. The CDR3 has 12 residues. Germline CDR1 DFQATT, CDR2 SNEGSKA (reference sequence).

This clonotype was detected only a few times. V is TRBV10-1 and J is TRBJ1-6; possible D gene TRBD1, 6 bases. CDR1 WNHNN and CDR2 SYGVQD come from the germline V gene (reference sequence). Trimming stripped 4 bases from V and 11 bases from J, with 12 bases between. The CDR3 length is 13 residues. The CDR3: CASSVHRDAPLHF. CDR3 DNA sequence: TGCGCCAGCAGTGTTCACAGGGATGCACCCCTCCACTTT.